This TCR beta chain stems from a study of identical twins. Study-level points and caveats: Clonotypes of the beta chain that were abundant in cord blood carried fewer insertions (memory repertoires showed none). Out-of-frame beta chain sequences displayed weaker excess sharing between twins.

Germline CDR1 reads SQVTM; CDR2 reads ANQGSEA. Trimming shortened V by 5 bases and J by 0 bases, and 12 bases separated the two germline ends. The CDR3 has 14 residues. On this clonotype: What it binds is unknown.

Template switching added a universal primer site; cDNA carried unique molecular identifiers. TCRdb re-derived calls from the 5' RACE reads in MiXCR, one entry per CDR3 protein. This table has 200,000 to 300,000 distinct CDR3 sequences, over 9.5% appearing once. This TCR was recovered from a man between 50 and 59 years old in good health. The gene calls are TRBV29-1 and TRBJ2-3; possibly TRBD1 for D (6 bases). The sequencing sample was made of memory T cells sorted from blood. The CDR3 is CSVTGTTSTDTQYF. CDR3 sequence (DNA): TGCAGCGTTACCGGGACAACTAGCACAGATACGCAGTATTTT.